This TCR beta chain was found in a study of TIL therapy for anti-PD-1-resistant metastatic lung cancer. In the study overall: Tumors carried a median about 1.5 non-synonymous mutations per megabase. Study-wide points: Treatment-naive, never-smoker and oncogene-addicted patients were overrepresented in this highly selected cohort. After infusion, TIL clonotypes partly replaced peripheral T cells and declined over months.

Remarks on this clone: Its cognate antigen is unknown.

Sequencing used immunoSEQ v3. Each library reached about 2 million read pairs, or roughly 4.5-6.5 million at deep level. Here immunoSEQ multiplex PCR was the method, and the copy in TCRdb shows in-frame clones only, minus some. Here the sample spans 54,000 or so clones, roughly 84% being singletons. As for time point: pre-treatment sample, taken before nivolumab and TIL therapy. The V gene's germline CDR1 is LGHDT and CDR2 YNNKEL (reference sequence). Deletions cut 1 base from V and 1 base from J, with 14 bases between. CDR3 length: 17 amino acids. This chain joins TRBV3-1 (or the pseudogene TRBV3-2) and TRBJ2-4; D might be TRBD2 (6 bases). The source is a person aged 25-80 years with non-small cell lung cancer. Source: blood, taken at baseline. CDR3 protein: CASSQGREVWAKNIQYF. CDR3 coding DNA: TGTGCCAGCAGCCAAGGGAGGGAGGTCTGGGCCAAAAACATTCAGTACTTC.